Below are 4 T cell receptor beta chains sequenced from a single sample in a study of EBV T-cell therapy then PD-1 blockade in nasopharyngeal carcinoma. Time point noted: 266 days after commencement of treatment, after nivolumab therapy. Treatment meaning: AdE1-LMPpoly-expanded autologous EBV-specific T-cell therapy followed by anti-PD-1 nivolumab. The antigens for these receptors are not known. Sequencing used immunoSEQ multiplex PCR; TCRdb keeps in-frame clones, though not all of them. The sample includes over 20,000 clones, roughly 80% seen only once; the top ten take 30% to 35%. The sample in question was CD8+ T cells from blood, obtained at approximately day 260 from a patient whose treatment included autologous EBV-specific T cells and nivolumab. The receptors come from a man between 35 and 55 years old with nasopharyngeal carcinoma.

The V gene is TRBV9, the J gene TRBJ1-2; perhaps TRBD1 as D (5 bases). Looked up from germline, CDR1 is SGDLS and CDR2 is YYNGEE. Trimming took 3 bases from V and 3 from J, leaving 21 bases between them. The CDR3 consists of 17 residues. The CDR3 sequence: CASSGPSVFREDYGYTF. CDR3 coding DNA: TGTGCCAGCAGCGGACCCAGTGTATTCAGGGAGGACTATGGCTACACCTTC.

The chain uses TRBV6-5 and TRBJ2-2; 10 positions match TRBD1. CDR3 length: 15 residues. Germline V CDR1 and CDR2: MNHEY, SVGAGI. Trimming cost V 7 bases and J 7 bases; bases outside gene matches: 9. The CDR3 sequence: CASKPGTGEVGELFF. In DNA, the CDR3 is TGTGCCAGCAAGCCCGGGACAGGGGAAGTCGGGGAGCTGTTTTTT.

The rearrangement joins TRBV11-2 to TRBJ2-3, with D unresolved. Trimming removed 4 bases at V and 0 bases at J, with 14 bases between. CDR1 and CDR2 (germline): SGHAT, FQNNGV. This CDR3 region has 16 residues. In nucleotides, the CDR3 is TGTGCCAGCAGCTACCAAAGATACCCTAGCACAGATACGCAGTATTTT. Protein product: CASSYQRYPSTDTQYF.

The chain links TRBV7-2 to TRBJ1-3; TRBD1 matches 10 bases. CDR1 is SGHTA, CDR2 FQGNSA, per germline. V was clipped by 5 bases and J by 7 bases; unmatched bases: 20. This CDR3 region has 19 residues. The CDR3 region is CASSPRGDRGSPTINTIYF. CDR3 DNA sequence: TGTGCCAGCAGCCCCCGTGGGGACAGGGGTTCACCAACGATCAACACCATATATTTT.